This TCR beta chain was profiled in a study of blood T cell repertoires in COVID-19. Study overall: Samples taken during acute and convalescent COVID-19 were collected in the United States, Italy and Spain. PBMCs, B-cell-depleted T cells, or T cells provided the cDNA or gDNA that made up the material.

Germline values: CDR1 MGHDK, CDR2 SYGVNS. The CDR3 runs 12 residues. Trimming removed 7 bases at V and 2 bases at J, with 9 bases between. How the authors handled the data: Scientists estimated how many nucleated cells there were by amplifying reference gene primers. Produced via immunoSEQ multiplex PCR; TCRdb's table is partial and in-frame only. V, J and clone size derive from that table, while D and trimming were established from the DNA sequence. The sample records about 160,000 clones, 90% to 95% being singletons. Sequencing was performed on peripheral blood. The clonotype was recovered from a man aged 45-60 years with acute or convalescent COVID-19. This chain connects TRBV25-1 to TRBJ2-7; D ambiguous. CDR3 sequence (DNA): TGTGCCAGCACAGGCAGTGCCTACGAGCAGTACTTC. Translated: CASTGSAYEQYF.